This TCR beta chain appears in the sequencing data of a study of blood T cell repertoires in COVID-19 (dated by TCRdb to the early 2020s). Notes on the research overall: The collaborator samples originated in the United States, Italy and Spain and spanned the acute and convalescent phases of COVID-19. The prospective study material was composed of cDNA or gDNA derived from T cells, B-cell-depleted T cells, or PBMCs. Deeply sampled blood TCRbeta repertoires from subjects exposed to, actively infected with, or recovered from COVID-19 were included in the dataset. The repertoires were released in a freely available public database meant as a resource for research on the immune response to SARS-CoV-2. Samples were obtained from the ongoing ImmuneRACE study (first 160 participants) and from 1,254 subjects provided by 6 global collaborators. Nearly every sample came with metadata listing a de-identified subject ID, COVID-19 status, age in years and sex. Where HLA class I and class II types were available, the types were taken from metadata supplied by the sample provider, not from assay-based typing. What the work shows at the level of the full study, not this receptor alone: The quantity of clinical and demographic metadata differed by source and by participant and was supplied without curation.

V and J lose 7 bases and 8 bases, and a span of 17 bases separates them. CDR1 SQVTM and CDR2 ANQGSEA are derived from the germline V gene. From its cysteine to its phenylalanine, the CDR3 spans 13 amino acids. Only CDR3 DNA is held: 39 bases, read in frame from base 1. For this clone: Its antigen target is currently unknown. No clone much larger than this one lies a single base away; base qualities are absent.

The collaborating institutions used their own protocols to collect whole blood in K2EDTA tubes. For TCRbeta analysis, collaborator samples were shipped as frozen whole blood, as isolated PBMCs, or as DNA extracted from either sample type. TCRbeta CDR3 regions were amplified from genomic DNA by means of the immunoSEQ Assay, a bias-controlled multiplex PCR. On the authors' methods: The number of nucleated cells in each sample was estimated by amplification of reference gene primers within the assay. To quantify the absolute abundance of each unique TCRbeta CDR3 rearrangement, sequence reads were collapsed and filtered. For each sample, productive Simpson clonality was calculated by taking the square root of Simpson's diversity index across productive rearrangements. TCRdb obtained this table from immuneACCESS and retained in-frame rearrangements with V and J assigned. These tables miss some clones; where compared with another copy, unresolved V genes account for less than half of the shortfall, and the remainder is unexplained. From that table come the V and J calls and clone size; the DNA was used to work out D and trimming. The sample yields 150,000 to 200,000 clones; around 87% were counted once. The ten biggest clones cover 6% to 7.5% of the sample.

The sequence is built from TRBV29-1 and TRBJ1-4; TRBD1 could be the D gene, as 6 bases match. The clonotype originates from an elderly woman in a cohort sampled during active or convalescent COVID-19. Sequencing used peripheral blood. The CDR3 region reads CSAGGGEEEKLFF. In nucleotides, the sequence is TGCAGCGCTGGCGGGGGCGAGGAGGAAAAACTGTTTTTT.